The 15 T cell receptor beta chains below all came from one sample that was sequenced in a study of shared clonotypes between healthy human individuals. Only in-frame clones appear in the TCRdb table, and some are missing; sequencing was by immunoSEQ multiplex PCR. This sample has fewer than 850,000 clones, with 60% to 80% found just once. The material sequenced was memory CD4+ T cells sorted from blood. Subset meaning: CD45RA-negative fraction. The receptors were gathered from a woman younger than 45 in good health.

V is TRBV28 and J is TRBJ2-7; 9 bases are shared with TRBD2. Germline CDR1 and CDR2: MDHEN and SYDVKM. This CDR3 spans 16 amino acids. V gave up 6 bases and J gave up 5 bases; unmatched junction bases: 14. The CDR3 sequence: CASSPRVAGALHEQYF. The CDR3 coding sequence is TGTGCCAGCAGCCCCCGGGTAGCGGGAGCCCTTCACGAGCAGTACTTC. The full variable domain, with the rest looked up from reference TRBV28 and TRBJ2-7, is DVKVTQSSRYLVKRTGEKVFLECVQDMDHENMFWYRQDPGLGLRLIYFSYDVKMKEKGDIPEGYSVSREKKERFSLILESASTNQTSMYLCASSPRVAGALHEQYFGPGTRLTVT.

This chain links TRBV14 with TRBJ2-7, with 8 positions matching TRBD1. After removal of 4 bases from V and 4 bases from J, the junction contained 0 bases not matched to a gene. The germline CDR1 and CDR2 sequences are SGHDN and FVKESK. The CDR3 is 12 amino acids. The CDR3 nucleotides are TGTGCCAGCAGCCGGACAGGGTACGAGCAGTACTTC. This encodes CASSRTGYEQYF.

The chain combines TRBV7-7 with TRBJ2-2; possible D gene TRBD2, 5 bases. In germline, CDR1 is SSHAT, CDR2 FNYEAQ (reference sequence). The CDR3 contains 14 residues. V was pared by 5 bases and J by 6 bases, with 13 bases between. This CDR3 is CASSPGVSPGELFF. DNA of the CDR3: TGTGCCAGCAGCCCCGGGGTTAGCCCCGGGGAGCTGTTTTTT. Supplemented by reference TRBV7-7 and TRBJ2-2, the full variable domain reads GAGVSQSPRYKVTKRGQDVTLRCDPISSHATLYWYQQALGQGPEFLTYFNYEAQPDKSGLPSDRFSAERPEGSISTLTIQRTEQRDSAMYRCASSPGVSPGELFFGEGSRLTVL.

The chain links TRBV27 to TRBJ1-2, with a tentative D call TRBD1 (5 bases). The CDR3 is 13 residues long. The germline gives CDR1 MNHEY, CDR2 SMNVEV (reference sequence). Between the trimmed V and J ends, which lost 3 bases and 5 bases, there was a span of 10 bases. CDR3 loop: CASSFEGSYGYTF. As DNA, the CDR3 is TGTGCCAGCAGTTTTGAGGGGTCTTATGGCTACACCTTC.

In this sample, this clone turned up once. V and J are TRBV5-6 and TRBJ1-2; TRBD1 matches at 7 bases. This CDR3 is 16 amino acids long. The V and J ends lost 3 bases and 6 bases, in that order; junction bases with no gene match: 14. Germline V gene lookup returns CDR1 SGHDT and CDR2 YYEEEE. CDR3 DNA: TGTGCCAGCAGCTCTCGACAGGGTGGAGGGTCGGATGGCTACACCTTC. Residues: CASSSRQGGGSDGYTF.

The V and J genes are TRBV5-4 and TRBJ1-2; 9 bases match TRBD1. The V gene's germline CDR1 is SGHNT and CDR2 YYREEE (reference sequence). This CDR3 has 15 residues. J was trimmed by 0 bases and V by 8 bases; bases with no gene match: 8. In nucleotides, the CDR3 is TGTGCCAGTCGGGGACAGGGAGTAGCTAACTATGGCTACACCTTC. As protein: CASRGQGVANYGYTF.

This clone was observed at least ten times. This likely traces to a read error, being one base from a far larger clone. This sample includes further DNA sequences coding for the same CDR3. V is TRBV7-9 and J is TRBJ1-3, with no clear D. V was shortened by 1 base and J by 3 bases, with 1 base between the two germline ends. The V gene's germline CDR1 is SEHNR and CDR2 FQNEAQ (reference sequence). The length of the CDR3 is 12 residues. CDR3 sequence: CASSLVGNTIYF. In DNA form, the CDR3 reads TGTGCCAGCAGCTTAGTTGGAAACACCATATATTTT.

This chain links TRBV18 with TRBJ2-7; 9 bases match TRBD1. Germline CDR1 KGHSH, CDR2 LQKENI. Unmatched junction bases numbered 5, after V lost 3 bases and J lost 2 bases. CDR3 size: 15 residues. The CDR3 loop reads CASSPGGTGPYEQYF. The CDR3 bases are TGTGCCAGCTCACCCGGCGGGACAGGGCCCTACGAGCAGTACTTC.

Notes on this clone: Other DNA sequences of this sample code for an identical CDR3. The chain is built from TRBV5-1 and TRBJ2-1, with a weak D call TRBD2 (5 bases). CDR1 and CDR2 (germline): SGHRS, YFSETQ. CDR3 length equals 15 residues. Trimming left V 2 bases short and J 1 base short, with 10 bases between. Here the CDR3 DNA reads TGCGCCAGCAGCTTTGCCAGCGGTTCCTACAATGAGCAGTTCTTC. Its translation is CASSFASGSYNEQFF. The whole variable domain, filled in from reference TRBV5-1 and TRBJ2-1, reads KAGVTQTPRYLIKTRGQQVTLSCSPISGHRSVSWYQQTPGQGLQFLFEYFSETQRNKGNFPGRFSGRQFSNSRSEMNVSTLELGDSALYLCASSFASGSYNEQFFGPGTRLTVL.

V is TRBV6-1 and J is TRBJ1-2; tentatively, D is TRBD1 (5 bases). V lost 2 bases and J 14 bases, leaving 15 bases between the germline ends. The V gene's germline CDR1 is MNHNS and CDR2 SASEGT. The CDR3 has 12 amino acids. The DNA of the CDR3 is TGTGCCAGCAGTGAACGAGACCGGGACCGGACCTTC. Protein: CASSERDRDRTF.

The chain recombines TRBV7-9 with TRBJ2-2; D remains unclear. This CDR3 has 13 residues. Trimming stripped 4 bases from V and 8 bases from J, with 11 bases between. The V gene's germline CDR1 is SEHNR and CDR2 FQNEAQ (reference sequence). Here the CDR3 reads CASSSDHGGELFF. The CDR3 DNA sequence: TGTGCCAGCAGCTCCGACCACGGAGGGGAGCTGTTTTTT.

For the CDR3, the DNA is TGTGCCAGCAGTTACACGGAAGAGACCCAGTACTTC. This encodes CASSYTEETQYF. The rearrangement uses TRBV6-6 and TRBJ2-5; D ambiguous. Germline V CDR1 and CDR2: MNHNY, SVGAGI (reference sequence). The CDR3 length is 12 residues. Between the trimmed V and J ends, which lost 2 bases and 3 bases, there was a span of 4 bases.

The gene calls are TRBV7-8 and TRBJ2-2; perhaps TRBD1 as D (5 bases). CDR1 SGHVS and CDR2 FQNEAQ come from the germline V gene. The CDR3 consists of 14 residues. V was trimmed by 2 bases and J by 6 bases, leaving 10 bases between them. This CDR3 reads CASSLPDRPGELFF. CDR3 nucleotides: TGTGCCAGCAGCTTACCCGACAGACCCGGGGAGCTGTTTTTT.

This clone was detected many times. The chain uses TRBV7-2 and TRBJ2-5; 13 nucleotides align to TRBD2. The ends lost 5 bases at V and 5 bases at J; junction bases unmatched: 8. Germline values: CDR1 SGHTA, CDR2 FQGNSA. There are 16 residues in the CDR3. CDR3 amino acids: CASSALTSGRGETQYF. As DNA, the CDR3 is TGTGCCAGCAGCGCCCTCACTAGCGGGAGGGGGGAGACCCAGTACTTC.

The rearrangement uses TRBV19 and TRBJ1-1; 11 nucleotides align to TRBD1. Germline CDR1 and CDR2: LNHDA and SQIVND (reference sequence). J gave up 11 bases and V 4 bases, and 15 bases lay outside the gene matches. The CDR3 covers 16 residues. The CDR3 is CASSTGQGALPPVAFF. CDR3 DNA: TGTGCCAGTAGTACCGGACAGGGGGCGCTTCCCCCTGTGGCTTTCTTT.